Listed here are 31 T cell receptor beta chains from one sample, sequenced in a study of Graves' ophthalmopathy and Graves' hyperthyroidism (dated by TCRdb to about 2018). Sequenced using an Illumina HiSeq 2000. For repertoire sequencing, TCR beta CDR3 regions were amplified from RNA transcripts. The first round of RT-PCR was done with HTBI primers and the Qiagen OneStep RT-PCR kit, and was followed by a second round of multiplex PCR, then size selection and purification. The public sequencing data were trimmed at Q25 with fastp and processed into clonotypes with MiXCR by TCRdb, which kept only in-frame beta chains. Rows matching on CDR3 protein sequence are summarized as one entry with the most common DNA and genes. Present in this sample are some 390,000 distinct CDR3 sequences, roughly 18% of which were seen just once. Around 1.6% of the sample belongs to the ten largest clones. The sample comprised peripheral blood. The source of these receptors is a woman younger than 30 with Graves' ophthalmopathy. Donor details come from another sample of the same person, matched by shared clones.

This clonotype was picked up many times. The CDR3 spells CASSYSVYQPQHF. In DNA, the CDR3 is TGTGCCAGCAGTTACTCGGTCTATCAGCCCCAGCATTTT. The gene calls are TRBV6-2 or TRBV6-3 and TRBJ1-5; D unresolved. V lost 0 bases, J lost 5 bases, and 5 bases lay in between. In germline, CDR1 is MNHEY, CDR2 SVGEGT. The CDR3 contains 13 residues.

This clonotype came up many times. This sequence joins TRBV4-2 and TRBJ1-1; D unresolved. In germline, CDR1 is LGHNA, CDR2 YNFKEQ. The CDR3 is 11 amino acids. The V end was cut by 1 base, the J end by 6 bases, with 3 bases between. CDR3 region: CASSQGPEAFF. The CDR3 DNA sequence: TGTGCCAGCAGCCAAGGCCCTGAAGCTTTCTTT.

This clonotype was seen many times. The CDR3 DNA reads as TGTGCCAGTACCCCGCGGACAGGGAAAGCTACTGAAGCTTTCTTT. Amino acid sequence: CASTPRTGKATEAFF. The genes are TRBV19 and TRBJ1-1, with 8 bases aligning to TRBD1. This CDR3 spans 15 amino acids. V lost 7 bases and J lost 5; bases outside the gene matches: 12. Germline values: CDR1 LNHDA, CDR2 SQIVND (reference sequence). Combining the CDR3 with reference TRBV19 and TRBJ1-1 gives the whole variable domain DGGITQSPKYLFRKEGQNVTLSCEQNLNHDAMYWYRQDPGQGLRLIYYSQIVNDFQKGDIAEGYSVSREKKESFPLTVTSAQKNPTAFYLCASTPRTGKATEAFFGQGTRLTVV.

The chain links TRBV6-2 or TRBV6-3 to TRBJ2-2; 9 bases align to TRBD2. V shed 7 bases and J 4 bases; nucleotides not matched to a gene: 16. The germline V gene has CDR1 MNHEY and CDR2 SVGEGT. CDR3 length equals 18 residues. CDR3 coding DNA: TGTGCCAGCAAAACCTTCTTTAGCGGGAGTAGCGGCACCGGGGAGCTGTTTTTT. Translating it yields CASKTFFSGSSGTGELFF.

This clonotype was counted many times. This chain joins TRBV7-8 and TRBJ1-1; D not resolved. Germline V gene sequence: CDR1 SGHVS, CDR2 FQNEAQ. Trimming cost V 5 bases and J 4 bases, with 20 bases left between them. This CDR3 comprises 16 residues. The CDR3 coding sequence is TGTGCCAGCAGCCCTTCCCCTTGGTCAGGACCCACTGAAGCTTTCTTT. Amino acids: CASSPSPWSGPTEAFF.

This clonotype was detected many times. The V and J genes are TRBV12-3 or TRBV12-4 and TRBJ1-5, with no clear D. The CDR3 spans 16 residues. Deletions cut 6 bases from V and 0 bases from J, with 15 bases between. CDR3 sequence (DNA): TGTGCCAGCAGCCGAGGAAGGATTTATAGCAATCAGCCCCAGCATTTT. Amino acid sequence: CASSRGRIYSNQPQHF.

This clonotype was observed many times. The gene calls are TRBV12-3 or TRBV12-4 and TRBJ2-7, with a weak D call TRBD2 (6 bases). There are 14 residues in the CDR3. The V end was cut by 3 bases, the J end by 2 bases, with 11 bases between. Here the CDR3 DNA reads TGTGCCAGCAGTTTTTCGGGAGTGACCTACGAGCAGTACTTC. Translation gives CASSFSGVTYEQYF.

The sample holds many counts of this clonotype. CDR3 nucleotide sequence: TGCAGCGTTGAAGATCCGGAGCACCAATCACAGGAGCTGTTTTTT. Its translation is CSVEDPEHQSQELFF. The chain uses TRBV29-1 and TRBJ2-2; no definite D call. Germline V lookup: CDR1 SQVTM, CDR2 ANQGSEA. V was trimmed by 0 bases and J by 10 bases, leaving 18 bases between them. This CDR3 has 15 residues.

This clonotype has a count of ten or more. This chain uses TRBV5-6 with TRBJ2-5; 7 bases map to TRBD2. CDR3 length: 16 residues. Trimming took 0 bases from V and 2 from J; bases not matched to a gene: 7. The germline V gene encodes CDR1 SGHDT and CDR2 YYEEEE. CDR3 sequence (DNA): TGTGCCAGCAGCTTGGTTCAGGGAGGGAAACAAGAGACCCAGTACTTC. Translated, it gives CASSLVQGGKQETQYF.

The chain is built from TRBV28 and TRBJ2-2; TRBD1 might be the D (8 bases). The CDR3 is 16 amino acids. V lost 4 bases and J 5 bases, leaving 17 bases between the germline ends. The germline CDR1 and CDR2 sequences are MDHEN and SYDVKM. The CDR3 bases are TGTGCCAGCAGTTCGGGAGGACAGGGTAATACCGGGGAGCTGTTTTTT. As protein: CASSSGGQGNTGELFF.

This clonotype occurred many times. This chain joins TRBV4-1 and TRBJ1-1, with D possibly TRBD1 on 5 matching bases. The CDR3 length is 12 residues. Germline V CDR1 and CDR2: MGHRA, YSYEKL. The ends were cut back, 2 bases at V and 6 bases at J, with 7 bases in the middle. The CDR3 DNA reads as TGCGCCAGCAGCCAAACGGGGGCTGAAGCTTTCTTT. Encoded protein: CASSQTGAEAFF.

This clonotype has a count of ten or more. The chain combines TRBV28 with TRBJ2-7; 11 nucleotides align to TRBD2. CDR1 is MDHEN, CDR2 SYDVKM, per germline. The CDR3 sequence is 16 residues long. With V trimmed by 6 bases and J by 3 bases, 10 bases remained unmatched. CDR3 DNA sequence: TGTGCCAGCAGCCCACCGACTAGCGGGATCCTCTACGAGCAGTACTTC. This gives the protein CASSPPTSGILYEQYF.

This clonotype has ten or more counts. In DNA, the CDR3 is TGTGCCAGCAGCCAGGCGGGAGTAAACACTGAAGCTTTCTTT. Amino acid sequence: CASSQAGVNTEAFF. The J gene is TRBJ1-1, the V gene TRBV4-2; D unresolved. Germline V gene data show CDR1 as LGHNA and CDR2 as YNFKEQ. CDR3 length equals 14 residues. V shed 3 bases and J shed 2 bases, with 10 bases lying between them.

CDR3 nucleotides: TGTGCCAGCAGCTTAGGTGGGATCGGCGGGGGGGCCGAGCAGTACTTC. Its translation: CASSLGGIGGGAEQYF. This sequence joins TRBV11-2 and TRBJ2-7, with TRBD2 identical over 9 bases. The trim removed 1 base at V and 6 bases at J, leaving 10 bases unmatched. CDR3 length equals 16 residues. In germline, CDR1 is SGHAT, CDR2 FQNNGV. The full variable domain, with the rest looked up from reference TRBV11-2 and TRBJ2-7, is EAGVAQSPRYKIIEKRQSVAFWCNPISGHATLYWYQQILGQGPKLLIQFQNNGVVDDSQLPKDRFSAERLKGVDSTLKIQPAKLEDSAVYLCASSLGGIGGGAEQYFGPGTRLTVT.

This clonotype came up many times. The chain employs TRBV30 and TRBJ1-5; 12 bases align to TRBD1. Germline V gives CDR1 GTSNPN, CDR2 SVGIG (reference sequence). The CDR3 is 14 residues long. V dropped 7 bases and J dropped 6; count of bases not matched to a gene: 7. The CDR3 reads CALSGTGGGQPQHF. In DNA, the CDR3 is TGTGCCTTGTCCGGGACAGGGGGCGGTCAGCCCCAGCATTTT.

This clonotype was seen ten or more times. The rearrangement links TRBV28 to TRBJ2-3; TRBD2 aligns across 11 bases. The CDR3 is made up of 15 amino acids. The V gene's germline CDR1 is MDHEN and CDR2 SYDVKM. The trim removed 6 bases at V and 5 bases at J, leaving 7 bases unmatched. Here the CDR3 reads CASSLGGLAVDTQYF. In DNA form, the CDR3 reads TGTGCCAGCAGCCTTGGGGGACTAGCGGTAGATACGCAGTATTTT.

This clonotype was counted ten times or more. The DNA for the CDR3 is TGCAGTGCTAGACTAGTGCCGATCTCCTACGAGCAGTACTTC. Protein: CSARLVPISYEQYF. The V call is TRBV20-1, the J call TRBJ2-7; no firm D call. The germline V and J ends were trimmed by 2 bases and 0 bases, with 11 bases remaining between them. CDR1 is DFQATT, CDR2 SNEGSKA, per germline (reference sequence). The CDR3 sequence is 14 residues long.

This clonotype was seen repeatedly, ten times or more. The genes are TRBV27 and TRBJ1-1, with D possibly matching TRBD1 (5 bases). The ends were cut back, 7 bases at V and 0 bases at J, with 12 bases in the middle. Germline CDR1 reads MNHEY; CDR2 reads SMNVEV (reference sequence). CDR3 size: 14 residues. CDR3 in amino acids: CASTRGGVNTEAFF. CDR3 coding DNA: TGTGCCAGCACCCGTGGGGGGGTGAACACTGAAGCTTTCTTT.

The table lists this clonotype with many counts. V usage is TRBV7-9 and J usage is TRBJ1-2; TRBD1 matches at 7 bases. From germline, CDR1 is SEHNR and CDR2 FQNEAQ (reference sequence). The CDR3 loop spans 15 amino acids. Trimming removed 3 bases from V and 8 bases from J; junction bases left unmatched: 12. The CDR3 loop reads CASSFGTALRKGYTF. The CDR3 DNA is TGTGCCAGCAGCTTTGGGACAGCTTTGAGGAAGGGCTACACCTTC. Full variable domain (outside the CDR3, taken from reference TRBV7-9 and TRBJ1-2): DTGVSQNPRHKITKRGQNVTFRCDPISEHNRLYWYRQTLGQGPEFLTYFQNEAQLEKSRLLSDRFSAERPKGSFSTLEIQRTEQGDSAMYLCASSFGTALRKGYTFGSGTRLTVV.

This clonotype was counted many times. This chain links TRBV4-1 with TRBJ1-6; 10 nucleotides line up with TRBD1. Germline V lookup: CDR1 MGHRA, CDR2 YSYEKL. The CDR3 extends over 18 amino acids. Trimming cost V 4 bases and J 5 bases; bases outside gene matches: 11. The CDR3 sequence is CASSRQVPGTGDNSPLHF. DNA of the CDR3: TGCGCCAGCAGCCGGCAGGTCCCCGGGACAGGGGATAATTCACCCCTCCACTTT.

This clonotype was counted at least ten times. The chain employs TRBV12-3 or TRBV12-4 and TRBJ1-5, with D possibly TRBD1 on 6 matching bases. Trimming removed 8 bases at V and 3 bases at J, with 11 bases between. The CDR3 has 13 amino acids. The CDR3 spells CASGGHYNQPQHF. The CDR3 nucleotides read TGTGCCAGCGGGGGCCACTACAATCAGCCCCAGCATTTT.

This clonotype was found many times. The rearrangement joins TRBV6-6 to TRBJ1-1, with D possibly being TRBD1 (5 bases). CDR1 is MNHNY and CDR2 is SVGAGI in the germline V gene (reference sequence). Trimming cost V 7 bases and J 1 base, with 16 bases left between them. The CDR3 loop spans 15 amino acids. Here the CDR3 DNA reads TGTGCCAGCACAGTCGGGACCGGTGGGAACACTGAAGCTTTCTTT. Translated, it gives CASTVGTGGNTEAFF.

In this sample, this clonotype turned up many times. The rearrangement links TRBV20-1 to TRBJ2-7; 9 bases are shared with TRBD2. V gave up 3 bases and J gave up 4 bases; unmatched junction bases: 4. The CDR3 extends over 13 amino acids. CDR1 is DFQATT and CDR2 is SNEGSKA in the germline V gene (reference sequence). The CDR3 DNA follows: TGCAGTGCTAGTGGCGGGAGGGAGTACGAGCAGTACTTC. Its translation is CSASGGREYEQYF.

This clonotype has at least ten counts. The gene calls are TRBV5-1 and TRBJ1-2; maybe TRBD1 (5 bases). The CDR3 runs 14 residues. CDR1 and CDR2 (germline): SGHRS, YFSETQ. Deletions cut 0 bases from V and 6 bases from J, with 12 bases between. The chain's CDR3 is CASSLAARGDGYTF. Here the CDR3 DNA reads TGCGCCAGCAGCTTGGCCGCGAGGGGTGATGGCTACACCTTC.

This clonotype was counted ten times or more. Its ends do not fully match the called genes, so a read error is possible. This sequence joins TRBV6-5 and TRBJ1-5; D perhaps matches TRBD1 (6 bases). The CDR3 loop spans 14 amino acids. CDR1 and CDR2 from the germline V gene are MNHEY and SVGAGI. In nucleotides, the CDR3 is TGTGCCAGCAGTTCAGGGGATAGCTATCACCCCCAGCATTTT. It yields the protein CASSSGDSYHPQHF.

This clonotype was seen many times. The J gene is TRBJ2-2, the V gene TRBV6-5, with 9 bases aligning to TRBD1. CDR3 length equals 15 residues. V was pared by 5 bases and J by 5 bases, with 6 bases of the junction left unmatched. Looked up from germline, CDR1 is MNHEY and CDR2 is SVGAGI. The CDR3, as DNA: TGTGCCAGCAGTCGGACAGGGGTGAGGACCGGGGAGCTGTTTTTT. It encodes CASSRTGVRTGELFF.

This clonotype was recorded at least ten times. The rearrangement uses TRBV12-3 or TRBV12-4 and TRBJ2-3; D is undetermined. The CDR3 has 10 residues. V gave up 1 base and J gave up 7 bases, with 0 bases separating them. The CDR3 loop reads CASSLDTQYF. CDR3 nucleotide sequence: TGTGCCAGCAGTTTAGATACGCAGTATTTT.

This clonotype was counted ten times or more. V usage is TRBV11-2 and J usage is TRBJ2-5, with 9 positions matching TRBD2. This CDR3 is 14 amino acids long. Germline V gene sequence: CDR1 SGHAT, CDR2 FQNNGV. After removal of 5 bases from V and 2 bases from J, the junction contained 3 bases not matched to a gene. As DNA, the CDR3 is TGTGCCAGCAGCACCGCGGGGGGGCAAGAGACCCAGTACTTC. Amino acid sequence: CASSTAGGQETQYF.

This clonotype appeared many times. CDR3 nucleotides: TGTGCCAGCAGCTTATTTCGAGCGGGAGGAACCCAGTACTTC. It translates to CASSLFRAGGTQYF. The chain uses TRBV11-2 and TRBJ2-5; 9 bases are a match to TRBD2. V was clipped by 2 bases and J by 8 bases; unmatched bases: 6. The CDR3 sequence is 14 residues long. Germline V gene data show CDR1 as SGHAT and CDR2 as FQNNGV.

V and J are TRBV6-5 and TRBJ1-2; no clear D. The CDR3 totals 14 residues. Germline V lookup: CDR1 MNHEY, CDR2 SVGAGI. V lost 2 bases, J lost 2 bases, and 9 bases lay in between. The CDR3 reads CASSYEAENYGYTF. In DNA, the CDR3 is TGTGCCAGCAGTTACGAAGCAGAAAACTATGGCTACACCTTC.

This clonotype was recorded many times. The genes are TRBV6-2 or TRBV6-3 and TRBJ2-7, with 12 bases aligning to TRBD1. V was clipped by 6 bases and J by 4 bases; unmatched bases: 4. The germline CDR1 and CDR2 sequences are MNHEY and SVGEGT. This CDR3 spans 14 amino acids. CDR3 sequence reads: CASRGQGAIYEQYF. The CDR3 DNA reads as TGTGCCAGCAGGGGACAGGGGGCGATTTACGAGCAGTACTTC.